These 27 T cell receptor beta chains share one sample of origin, sequenced in a study of shared clonotypes between healthy human individuals. The method was immunoSEQ multiplex PCR; TCRdb's version includes in-frame clones alone and lacks a portion of them. Counted here are 2 million to 2.5 million clones, around 93% occurring once; the ten biggest clones make up 0.37%. The sample taken for sequencing was naive CD4+ T cells from PBMCs. The subset is: CD45RA+ positively selected. Source of these receptors: a man aged 18 to 29 in good health. Some clones in this sample may be carry-over from other donors' samples.

This chain connects TRBV5-1 to TRBJ2-7; weak D call: TRBD1 (5 bases). Trimming shortened V by 4 bases and J by 5 bases, and 22 bases separated the two germline ends. This CDR3 spans 16 amino acids. The germline V gene has CDR1 SGHRS and CDR2 YFSETQ. The CDR3 loop reads CASSLVFSGLNHEQYF. The CDR3 nucleotides read TGCGCCAGCAGCCTGGTATTCTCAGGGTTGAATCACGAGCAGTACTTC.

The chain combines TRBV7-9 with TRBJ1-5; 10 bases are shared with TRBD1. Trimming cost V 5 bases and J 5 bases; bases outside gene matches: 6. Per germline, CDR1 SEHNR and CDR2 FQNEAQ (reference sequence). This CDR3 is 15 amino acids long. CDR3 amino acids: CASSMGQGRDQPQHF. For the CDR3, the DNA is TGTGCCAGCAGCATGGGACAGGGGAGGGATCAGCCCCAGCATTTT. The whole variable domain, filled in from reference TRBV7-9 and TRBJ1-5, reads DTGVSQNPRHKITKRGQNVTFRCDPISEHNRLYWYRQTLGQGPEFLTYFQNEAQLEKSRLLSDRFSAERPKGSFSTLEIQRTEQGDSAMYLCASSMGQGRDQPQHFGDGTRLSIL.

A few counts support this clone. CDR3 amino acids: CASSFRQARNTEAFF. CDR3 DNA sequence: TGTGCCAGCAGCTTCCGACAGGCCAGAAACACTGAAGCTTTCTTT. The chain joins TRBV7-9 to TRBJ1-1; D is possibly TRBD1 (6 bases). CDR1 SEHNR and CDR2 FQNEAQ come from the germline V gene (reference sequence). Trimming cost V 3 bases and J 2 bases, with 13 bases left between them. The CDR3 extends over 15 amino acids.

CDR3 in DNA: TGTGCCAGCATACCCCGGGACAGGGGGTTAAACTACACCTTC. Its translation is CASIPRDRGLNYTF. The chain has TRBV28 and TRBJ1-2; 11 bases are shared with TRBD1. Losses at the gene ends were 7 bases for V and 10 bases for J; bases not matched to a gene: 11. CDR1 and CDR2 from the germline V gene are MDHEN and SYDVKM. The CDR3 has 14 residues.

CDR3 in DNA: TGTGCCAGCAGCCCCCTGGGACAGGGAACCAACTATGGCTACACCTTC. Protein: CASSPLGQGTNYGYTF. V gene TRBV9 combines with J gene TRBJ1-2; 9 bases match TRBD1. The CDR3 is 16 amino acids. Per germline, CDR1 SGDLS and CDR2 YYNGEE. Germline trimming cut 4 bases from V and 2 bases from J; bases unmatched to any gene: 9.

Concerning this clone itself: Other DNA sequences in the same sample also yield this CDR3. The V and J genes are TRBV2 and TRBJ2-2, with D possibly being TRBD1 (7 bases). Trimming removed 6 bases from V and 1 base from J, with 9 bases in between. Germline V lookup: CDR1 SNHLY, CDR2 FYNNEI. This CDR3 comprises 14 residues. The CDR3 DNA follows: TGTGCCAGCAGGCAGGGGGGGAACACCGGGGAGCTGTTTTTT. Translating it yields CASRQGGNTGELFF. Full variable domain (rest looked up from reference TRBV2 and TRBJ2-2): EPEVTQTPSHQVTQMGQEVILRCVPISNHLYFYWYRQILGQKVEFLVSFYNNEISEKSEIFDDQFSVERPDGSNFTLKIRSTKLEDSAMYFCASRQGGNTGELFFGEGSRLTVL.

The sample holds one count of this clone. V is TRBV4-2 and J is TRBJ2-7; D not resolved. Trimming shortened V by 1 base and J by 1 base, and 14 bases separated the two germline ends. The germline V gene has CDR1 LGHNA and CDR2 YNFKEQ. CDR3 length equals 16 residues. The DNA for the CDR3 is TGTGCCAGCAGCCAAGTGGGCGGCAGAGGATCCTACGAGCAGTACTTC. This gives the protein CASSQVGGRGSYEQYF.

The chain joins TRBV6-5 to TRBJ2-7; TRBD1 aligns across 7 bases. Germline V CDR1 and CDR2: MNHEY, SVGAGI. The CDR3 extends over 15 amino acids. The V segment lost 7 bases and the J segment 3 bases; nucleotides outside the gene matches: 12. The CDR3 sequence is CASTYRGDRLYEQYF. CDR3 bases: TGTGCCAGCACCTACAGAGGGGACAGACTCTACGAGCAGTACTTC.

The chain recombines TRBV7-2 with TRBJ1-3; D is possibly TRBD1 (6 bases). The germline gives CDR1 SGHTA, CDR2 FQGNSA. Trimming took 4 bases from V and 2 from J, leaving 12 bases between them. The CDR3 loop spans 15 amino acids. As DNA, the CDR3 is TGTGCCAGCAGCTCACAGGGTAAAGCTGGAAACACCATATATTTT. This codes for CASSSQGKAGNTIYF. The entire variable domain, with the rest obtained from reference TRBV7-2 and TRBJ1-3, is as follows: GAGVSQSPSNKVTEKGKDVELRCDPISGHTALYWYRQSLGQGLEFLIYFQGNSAPDKSGLPSDRFSAERTGGSVSTLTIQRTQQEDSAVYLCASSSQGKAGNTIYFGEGSWLTVV.

This chain connects TRBV4-2 to TRBJ2-1; weak D call: TRBD2 (6 bases). V lost 5 bases, J lost 7 bases, and 18 bases lay in between. The CDR3 has 15 amino acids. Germline loops: CDR1 LGHNA, CDR2 YNFKEQ. The CDR3 DNA sequence: TGTGCCAGCAGCTTTGGCCTGATAAGCGGGAATGAGCAGTTCTTC. Protein sequence: CASSFGLISGNEQFF.

The CDR3 coding sequence is TGTGCCAGCTCACCACGGGTAGGGACGGAGAACACTGAAGCTTTCTTT. Protein: CASSPRVGTENTEAFF. This rearrangement joins TRBV18 to TRBJ1-1, with D perhaps matching TRBD1 (5 bases). V shed 1 base and J shed 1 base, with 13 bases lying between them. The CDR3 has 16 amino acids. In germline, CDR1 is KGHSH, CDR2 LQKENI.

V and J are TRBV4-2 and TRBJ2-1; 9 bases are a match to TRBD2. With V trimmed by 4 bases and J by 8 bases, 3 bases remained unmatched. This CDR3 comprises 13 residues. Germline values: CDR1 LGHNA, CDR2 YNFKEQ. CDR3 region: CASSRIAGDEQFF. CDR3 sequence (DNA): TGTGCCAGCAGCCGGATAGCGGGAGATGAGCAGTTCTTC.

The chain employs TRBV28 and TRBJ1-2; 10 bases line up with TRBD1. The V and J ends lost 4 bases and 8 bases, in that order; junction bases with no gene match: 10. CDR3 length equals 15 residues. CDR1 is MDHEN and CDR2 is SYDVKM in the germline V gene. The CDR3 nucleotides read TGTGCCAGCAGTTCTTCCGGGACAGGGGAAGGAGGCTACACCTTC. This encodes CASSSSGTGEGGYTF.

The chain combines TRBV27 with TRBJ2-5; no clear D. V lost 5 bases, J lost 3 bases, and 16 bases lay in between. This CDR3 comprises 15 residues. Germline-derived CDR1 and CDR2 are MNHEY and SMNVEV (reference sequence). In DNA form, the CDR3 reads TGTGCCAGCAGTCCAGGATGGGCAAAGGAAGAGACCCAGTACTTC. It encodes CASSPGWAKEETQYF.

This chain links TRBV10-1 with TRBJ1-2; no definite D call. V lost 5 bases and J lost 4, with 17 bases in between. The CDR3 covers 15 residues. The V gene's germline CDR1 is WNHNN and CDR2 SYGVQD (reference sequence). DNA for the CDR3: TGCGCCAGCAGTAGTCGATCGCGAAAGACCTATGGCTACACCTTC. Translated, it gives CASSSRSRKTYGYTF.

The table lists this clone with a count of one. The chain combines TRBV9 with TRBJ2-1; D not resolved. CDR3 size: 15 residues. Trimming pared 4 bases from V and 8 bases from J, leaving 19 bases between. Germline-derived CDR1 and CDR2 are SGDLS and YYNGEE. The CDR3 spells CASSPDAQNRDEQFF. The CDR3, as DNA: TGTGCCAGCAGCCCCGACGCGCAAAATAGGGATGAGCAGTTCTTC.

The chain has TRBV19 and TRBJ1-1; D ambiguous. The CDR3 extends over 16 amino acids. CDR1 and CDR2 (germline): LNHDA, SQIVND (reference sequence). Trimming cost V 7 bases and J 1 base, with 19 bases left between them. The CDR3 DNA is TGTGCCAGTAAATCATACCAGCTACAAAAGAACACTGAAGCTTTCTTT. Its protein is CASKSYQLQKNTEAFF.

This rearrangement joins TRBV6-5 to TRBJ1-6; D unresolved. This CDR3 region has 13 residues. Looked up from germline, CDR1 is MNHEY and CDR2 is SVGAGI. With 2 bases removed from V and 10 bases from J, the gap between germline ends came to 9 bases. The CDR3 loop is CASSYVSGSPLHF. CDR3 nucleotide sequence: TGTGCCAGCAGTTACGTTAGCGGCTCACCCCTCCACTTT.

This rearrangement joins TRBV4-1 to TRBJ2-3; D gene ambiguous. Trimming took 4 bases from V and 6 from J, leaving 8 bases between them. Germline-derived CDR1 and CDR2 are MGHRA and YSYEKL. The CDR3 has 12 residues. CDR3 protein: CASSRPMDTQYF. The CDR3 bases are TGCGCCAGCAGCCGGCCGATGGATACGCAGTATTTT.

This chain joins TRBV28 and TRBJ1-5; D gene unclear. Per the germline V gene, CDR1 is MDHEN and CDR2 is SYDVKM. This CDR3 has 14 amino acids. The V end was cut by 7 bases, the J end by 5 bases, with 15 bases between. CDR3 DNA: TGTGCCAGCATCGCCCGGGGTTTTTATCAGCCCCAGCATTTT. Its translation is CASIARGFYQPQHF. The full variable domain, rest sourced from reference TRBV28 and TRBJ1-5, is DVKVTQSSRYLVKRTGEKVFLECVQDMDHENMFWYRQDPGLGLRLIYFSYDVKMKEKGDIPEGYSVSREKKERFSLILESASTNQTSMYLCASIARGFYQPQHFGDGTRLSIL.

To note about this clone: This same CDR3 is encoded by further DNA sequences in the sample. The V call is TRBV6-5, the J call TRBJ1-2, with D possibly matching TRBD1 (5 bases). This CDR3 is built from 13 residues. V gave up 2 bases and J gave up 4 bases, with 8 bases separating them. CDR1 is MNHEY, CDR2 SVGAGI, per germline. The CDR3 reads CASSYLQGYGYTF. CDR3 DNA sequence: TGTGCCAGCAGTTACCTGCAGGGCTATGGCTACACCTTC.

This clone was recorded only once. The genes are TRBV28 and TRBJ1-5, with 7 bases aligning to TRBD1. Germline CDR1 MDHEN, CDR2 SYDVKM. The ends lost 4 bases at V and 4 bases at J; junction bases unmatched: 7. This CDR3 region has 15 residues. The CDR3 protein is CASSSTGQINQPQHF. For the CDR3, the DNA is TGTGCCAGCAGTTCGACGGGACAGATTAATCAGCCCCAGCATTTT.

The V and J genes are TRBV5-6 and TRBJ2-5, with 10 bases identical to TRBD2. Germline V CDR1 and CDR2: SGHDT, YYEEEE. Trimming at V came to 3 bases and at J to 1 base, leaving 3 bases not matched to a gene. The CDR3 covers 15 residues. CDR3 sequence (DNA): TGTGCCAGCAGCTCCGCTAGCGGGAGCCAAGAGACCCAGTACTTC. Protein: CASSSASGSQETQYF.

With respect to this clone: At the DNA level, this CDR3 is encoded by other sequences in the same sample as well. This sequence joins TRBV7-3 and TRBJ2-7; D gene ambiguous. CDR1 is SGHTA, CDR2 FQGTGA, per germline. This CDR3 spans 14 amino acids. V lost 5 bases and J 0 bases, leaving 11 bases between the germline ends. CDR3 in amino acids: CASSPGRSSYEQYF. The CDR3 DNA reads TGTGCCAGCAGCCCCGGGCGGAGCTCCTACGAGCAGTACTTC.

This clone was recorded only once. At the DNA level, this CDR3 is encoded by other sequences in the same sample as well. This chain uses TRBV7-2 with TRBJ2-1; TRBD2 matches at 11 bases. The germline V gene has CDR1 SGHTA and CDR2 FQGNSA. Germline trimming cut 1 base from V and 5 bases from J; bases unmatched to any gene: 4. The CDR3 loop spans 16 amino acids. DNA for the CDR3: TGTGCCAGCAGCTTAGTAGGGACTAGCGGCGACAATGAGCAGTTCTTC. Protein: CASSLVGTSGDNEQFF.

Comment on this clone: Other DNA sequences in this specimen translate into the identical CDR3. This chain connects TRBV7-2 to TRBJ1-5; D gene uncertain. Trimming pared 1 base from V and 2 bases from J, leaving 3 bases between. The CDR3 consists of 13 residues. CDR1 SGHTA and CDR2 FQGNSA come from the germline V gene. The CDR3 region is CASSLVGNQPQHF. The DNA of the CDR3 is TGTGCCAGCAGCTTAGTGGGCAATCAGCCCCAGCATTTT.

This clone appeared once. The J gene is TRBJ1-3, the V gene TRBV15, with D perhaps matching TRBD1 (5 bases). In germline, CDR1 is LNHNV, CDR2 YYDKDF (reference sequence). Trimming cost V 5 bases and J 1 base, with 12 bases left between them. This CDR3 has 15 residues. The CDR3 here is CATSYTGGSGNTIYF. The CDR3 nucleotides read TGTGCCACCAGCTATACGGGGGGATCTGGAAACACCATATATTTT. The full variable domain, completed using reference TRBV15 and TRBJ1-3, is DAMVIQNPRYQVTQFGKPVTLSCSQTLNHNVMYWYQQKSSQAPKLLFHYYDKDFNNEADTPDNFQSRRPNTSFCFLDIRSPGLGDTAMYLCATSYTGGSGNTIYFGEGSWLTVV.